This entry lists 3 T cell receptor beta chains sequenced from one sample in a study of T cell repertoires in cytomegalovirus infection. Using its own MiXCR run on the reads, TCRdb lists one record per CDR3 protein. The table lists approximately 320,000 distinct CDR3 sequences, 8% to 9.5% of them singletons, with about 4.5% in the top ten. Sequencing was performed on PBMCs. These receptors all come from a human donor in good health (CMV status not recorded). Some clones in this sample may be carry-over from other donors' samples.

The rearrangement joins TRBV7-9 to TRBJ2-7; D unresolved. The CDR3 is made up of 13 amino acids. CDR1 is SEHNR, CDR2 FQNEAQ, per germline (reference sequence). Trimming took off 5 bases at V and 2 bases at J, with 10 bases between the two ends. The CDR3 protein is CASSTGPAYEQYF. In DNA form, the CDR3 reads TGTGCCAGCAGCACCGGGCCCGCCTACGAGCAGTACTTC.

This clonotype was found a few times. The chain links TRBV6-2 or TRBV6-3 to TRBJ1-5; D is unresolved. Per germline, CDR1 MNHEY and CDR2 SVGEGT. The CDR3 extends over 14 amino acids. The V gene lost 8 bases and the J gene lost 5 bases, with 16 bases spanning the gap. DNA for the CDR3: TGTGCCAGCCGAGGGCAGACACCTCATCAGCCCCAGCATTTT. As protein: CASRGQTPHQPQHF.

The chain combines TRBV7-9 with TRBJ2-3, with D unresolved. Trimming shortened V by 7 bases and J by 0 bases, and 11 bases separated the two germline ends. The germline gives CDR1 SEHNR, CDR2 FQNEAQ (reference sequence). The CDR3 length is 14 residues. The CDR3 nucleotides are TGTGCCAGCACCTCCTCGGTTAGCACAGATACGCAGTATTTT. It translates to CASTSSVSTDTQYF. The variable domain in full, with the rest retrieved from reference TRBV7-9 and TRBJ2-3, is DTGVSQNPRHKITKRGQNVTFRCDPISEHNRLYWYRQTLGQGPEFLTYFQNEAQLEKSRLLSDRFSAERPKGSFSTLEIQRTEQGDSAMYLCASTSSVSTDTQYFGPGTRLTVL.